Listed here are 10 T cell receptor beta chains from one sample, sequenced in a study of beta chain features in type 1 diabetes. Study conclusions and caveats: Type 1 diabetes patients had moderately but significantly shorter TCRB CDR3s in all four CD4+ subsets.

All of the isolated RNA was reverse transcribed, so expressed TCRB transcripts were sequenced. Generated by immunoSEQ multiplex PCR, the TCRdb table keeps only in-frame clones and is missing some. The sample yields 200,000 to 300,000 clones, about 14% seen once. These receptors' targets are unknown. The specimen sequenced was naive CD4+ T cells from blood. These receptors all come from a man younger than 40 with type 1 diabetes.

This clone has a handful of counts. V gene TRBV14 combines with J gene TRBJ2-3; D not certain. V was trimmed by 0 bases and J by 6 bases, leaving 16 bases between them. The CDR3 totals 16 residues. Germline CDR1 reads SGHDN; CDR2 reads FVKESK. CDR3 nucleotides: TGTGCCAGCAGCCAAGATTGGGCCCCTAACCCCGATACGCAGTATTTT. It specifies CASSQDWAPNPDTQYF.

There are a few counts of this clone. The rearrangement joins TRBV19 to TRBJ2-7; 10 bases agree with TRBD2. CDR1 is LNHDA, CDR2 SQIVND, per germline (reference sequence). After removal of 10 bases from V and 1 base from J, the junction contained 10 bases not matched to a gene. The CDR3 extends over 15 amino acids. The CDR3 nucleotides read TGTGCCACCCGGCCTAGCGGGAGCGGGTCCTACGAGCAGTACTTC. This codes for CATRPSGSGSYEQYF.

The chain is built from TRBV25-1 and TRBJ2-1, with 14 nucleotides matching TRBD2. CDR1 MGHDK and CDR2 SYGVNS come from the germline V gene. V shed 3 bases, J shed 6 bases, and the junction held 4 bases outside the gene matches. The CDR3 extends over 16 amino acids. This chain's CDR3 is CASSDSTSGRGNEQFF. CDR3 in DNA: TGTGCCAGCAGTGATTCGACTAGCGGGAGGGGCAATGAGCAGTTCTTC.

This clone was picked up a small number of times. CDR3 loop: CASSYSGLLNTEAFF. The CDR3 DNA follows: TGTGCCAGCAGTTATTCGGGACTTCTGAACACTGAAGCTTTCTTT. This rearrangement joins TRBV6-5 to TRBJ1-1; maybe TRBD1 (5 bases). Germline CDR1 reads MNHEY; CDR2 reads SVGAGI. The CDR3 has 15 residues. V was pared by 3 bases and J by 0 bases, with 11 bases between.

V usage is TRBV7-9 and J usage is TRBJ2-5; 9 nucleotides align to TRBD1. Germline V lookup: CDR1 SEHNR, CDR2 FQNEAQ (reference sequence). The CDR3 sequence is 16 residues long. V lost 6 bases to trimming and J lost 0 bases; unmatched junction nucleotides: 8. CDR3 loop: CASSQDRGLYQETQYF. The DNA for the CDR3 is TGTGCCAGCAGTCAGGACAGGGGCTTGTACCAAGAGACCCAGTACTTC.

This clone was counted between two and nine times. The V call is TRBV5-6, the J call TRBJ2-7; no reliable D call. The CDR3 spans 12 residues. Trimming cost V 3 bases and J 6 bases, with 10 bases left between them. Germline V lookup: CDR1 SGHDT, CDR2 YYEEEE. CDR3: CASSSSPFEQYF. CDR3 DNA sequence: TGTGCCAGCAGCTCCAGTCCCTTCGAGCAGTACTTC.

The chain has TRBV7-9 and TRBJ1-6; D is ambiguous. Germline CDR1 SEHNR, CDR2 FQNEAQ (reference sequence). Trimming shortened V by 1 base and J by 10 bases, and 5 bases separated the two germline ends. CDR3 length equals 12 residues. The CDR3 protein is CASSLGGSPLHF. Here the CDR3 DNA reads TGTGCCAGCAGCTTAGGAGGGTCACCCCTCCACTTT. Supplemented by reference TRBV7-9 and TRBJ1-6, the full variable domain reads DTGVSQNPRHKITKRGQNVTFRCDPISEHNRLYWYRQTLGQGPEFLTYFQNEAQLEKSRLLSDRFSAERPKGSFSTLEIQRTEQGDSAMYLCASSLGGSPLHFGNGTRLTVT.

This sequence joins TRBV2 and TRBJ1-1, with D maybe TRBD1 (6 bases). The germline V gene encodes CDR1 SNHLY and CDR2 FYNNEI. The ends were cut back, 7 bases at V and 3 bases at J, with 12 bases in the middle. This CDR3 comprises 13 residues. The CDR3 coding sequence is TGTGCCAGCAAACAAGAGGGGGACACTGAAGCTTTCTTT. Amino acid sequence: CASKQEGDTEAFF.

This clone has just a few counts. The rearrangement uses TRBV7-9 and TRBJ2-3, with 8 bases aligning to TRBD2. Trimming at V came to 5 bases and at J to 4 bases, leaving 11 bases not matched to a gene. This CDR3 has 16 residues. Germline V gene data show CDR1 as SEHNR and CDR2 as FQNEAQ (reference sequence). The CDR3 loop is CASSPNPAGVADTQYF. The CDR3 coding sequence is TGTGCCAGCAGCCCCAACCCAGCGGGAGTTGCAGATACGCAGTATTTT.

There are a few counts of this clone. The gene calls are TRBV29-1 and TRBJ1-1; 9 nucleotides agree with TRBD1. Germline loops: CDR1 SQVTM, CDR2 ANQGSEA. The CDR3 has 16 residues. The V segment lost 6 bases and the J segment 0 bases; nucleotides outside the gene matches: 11. The DNA for the CDR3 is TGCAGCGTCACCCCCGGACAGGGGCCCATGAACACTGAAGCTTTCTTT. Translating gives CSVTPGQGPMNTEAFF.